This TCR beta chain was recorded in a study of OX40 agonist ivuxolimab in advanced cancers. Study-level information: The eligibility criteria allowed prior anti-PD-1, anti-PD-L1 or anti-CTLA-4 therapy, and around 38% had some.

Some clones are missing from TCRdb's copy, which holds only in-frame ones; the method was immunoSEQ multiplex PCR. The sample gives tens of thousands of clones, approximately 94% of which show up once; roughly a tenth is in the top ten. This CDR3 is built from 14 residues. The V end was cut by 2 bases, the J end by 1 base, with 9 bases between. In germline, CDR1 is SGHNT, CDR2 YYREEE (reference sequence). Study-level results: Expanded peripheral T cell antigen specificity was not determined. Relative to CD4+ cells, CD8+ T cells on average had more expanded clones.

As for this clone: Its antigen is not identified.

The specimen comprised CD4+ or CD8+ T cells sorted from blood, sampled in a trial of the OX40 agonist ivuxolimab. The gene calls are TRBV5-4 and TRBJ1-1, with TRBD1 as a possible D gene (5 bases). The TCR comes from an adult with an advanced solid tumor such as melanoma, head and neck, liver or kidney cancer. The CDR3 nucleotides read TGTGCCAGCAGCTTATATACAGGGAACACTGAAGCTTTCTTT. Its protein is CASSLYTGNTEAFF.